The 3 T cell receptor beta chains below were found in one sample sequenced in a study of CD8+ T cells in alopecia areata. cDNA prepared by RNA extraction and subsequent reverse transcription served as the template for sequencing. Libraries were prepared by immunoSEQ multiplex PCR; TCRdb keeps only in-frame clonotypes and omits some of them. The repertoire holds approximately 200,000 clones, with over 45% as singletons. Treatment described: oral pan-JAK inhibitor, 5-10 mg twice daily. The sample consisted of CD4+ T cells sorted from blood, taken at week 24, from a patient treated with tofacitinib. The receptors here all came from a human donor with alopecia areata.

V is TRBV6-5 and J is TRBJ2-3; 7 nucleotides align to TRBD1. V shed 6 bases and J 4 bases; nucleotides not matched to a gene: 4. Germline values: CDR1 MNHEY, CDR2 SVGAGI. There are 13 residues in the CDR3. Here the CDR3 reads CASSLDRADTQYF. DNA of the CDR3: TGTGCCAGCAGCTTAGACAGGGCAGATACGCAGTATTTT.

This clone has a count of ten or more. This chain connects TRBV4-3 to TRBJ1-6; the D is unclear. The germline V gene encodes CDR1 LGHNA and CDR2 YSLEER. The CDR3 spans 14 residues. V was shortened by 1 base and J by 12 bases, with 13 bases between the two germline ends. The DNA of the CDR3 is TGCGCCAGCAGCCAAGGCACCCCCGGGTTACCCCTCCACTTT. As protein: CASSQGTPGLPLHF.

In this sample, this clone turned up a few times. V gene TRBV18 combines with J gene TRBJ2-5, with 7 bases fitting TRBD1. V lost 3 bases to trimming and J lost 5 bases; unmatched junction nucleotides: 6. This CDR3 has 14 amino acids. Germline V gene sequence: CDR1 KGHSH, CDR2 LQKENI. The CDR3 bases are TGTGCCAGCTCACCGGACAGGAGTACGGAGACCCAGTACTTC. It encodes CASSPDRSTETQYF.